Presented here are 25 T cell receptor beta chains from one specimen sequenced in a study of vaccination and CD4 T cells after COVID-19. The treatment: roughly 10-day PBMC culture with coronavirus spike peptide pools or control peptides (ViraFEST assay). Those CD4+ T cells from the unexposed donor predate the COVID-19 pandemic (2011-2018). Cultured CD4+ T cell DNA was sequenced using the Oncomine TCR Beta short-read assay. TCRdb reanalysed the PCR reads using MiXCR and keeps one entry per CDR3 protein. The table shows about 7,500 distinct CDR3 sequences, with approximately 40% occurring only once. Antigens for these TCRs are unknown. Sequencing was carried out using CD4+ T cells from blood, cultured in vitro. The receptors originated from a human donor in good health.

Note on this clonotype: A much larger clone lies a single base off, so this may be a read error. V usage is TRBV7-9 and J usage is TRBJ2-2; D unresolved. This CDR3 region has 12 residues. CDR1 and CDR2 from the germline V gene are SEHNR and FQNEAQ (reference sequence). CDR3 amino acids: CAGSYGMGELFF. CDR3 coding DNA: TGTGCCGGCAGTTATGGTATGGGGGAGCTGTTTTTT.

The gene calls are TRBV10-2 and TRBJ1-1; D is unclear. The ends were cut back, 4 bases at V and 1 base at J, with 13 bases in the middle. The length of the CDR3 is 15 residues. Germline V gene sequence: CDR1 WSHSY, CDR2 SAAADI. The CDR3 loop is CASSVGGWGNTEAFF. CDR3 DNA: TGCGCCAGCAGTGTGGGAGGTTGGGGGAACACTGAAGCTTTCTTT.

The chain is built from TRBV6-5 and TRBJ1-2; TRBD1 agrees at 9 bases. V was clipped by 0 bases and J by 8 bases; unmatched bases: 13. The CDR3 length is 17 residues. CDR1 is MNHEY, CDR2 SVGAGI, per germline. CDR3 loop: CASSYSDLYRGQEGYTF. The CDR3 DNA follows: TGTGCCAGCAGTTACTCCGATCTCTACAGGGGGCAGGAAGGCTACACCTTC.

Written as DNA, the CDR3 is TGTGCCAGCAGCTTAAACCGACAGGACACTGAAGCTTTCTTT. Its protein product is CASSLNRQDTEAFF. This rearrangement joins TRBV7-3 to TRBJ1-1, with D tentatively TRBD1 (6 bases). The CDR3 contains 14 residues. The V gene's germline CDR1 is SGHTA and CDR2 FQGTGA. Trimming took 1 base from V and 3 from J, leaving 9 bases between them.

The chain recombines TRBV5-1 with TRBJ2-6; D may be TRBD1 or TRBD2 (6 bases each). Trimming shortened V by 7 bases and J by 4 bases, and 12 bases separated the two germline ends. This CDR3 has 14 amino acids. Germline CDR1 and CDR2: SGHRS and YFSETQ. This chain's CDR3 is CASERGEGANVLTF. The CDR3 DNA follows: TGCGCCAGCGAAAGGGGGGAGGGGGCCAACGTCCTGACTTTC.

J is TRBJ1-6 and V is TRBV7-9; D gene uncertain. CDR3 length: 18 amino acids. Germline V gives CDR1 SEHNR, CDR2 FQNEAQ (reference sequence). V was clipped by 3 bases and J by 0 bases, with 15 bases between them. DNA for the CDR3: TGTGCCAGCAGCTTTTTGTACGGCCGAAACTCCTATAATTCACCCCTCCACTTT. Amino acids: CASSFLYGRNSYNSPLHF.

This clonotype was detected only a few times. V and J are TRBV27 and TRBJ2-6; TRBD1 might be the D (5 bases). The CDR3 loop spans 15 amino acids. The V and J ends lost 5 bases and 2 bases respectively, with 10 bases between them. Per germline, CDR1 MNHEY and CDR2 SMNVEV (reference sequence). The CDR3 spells CASSLRVAGANVLTF. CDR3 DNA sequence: TGTGCCAGCAGTCTCAGGGTTGCTGGGGCCAACGTCCTGACTTTC.

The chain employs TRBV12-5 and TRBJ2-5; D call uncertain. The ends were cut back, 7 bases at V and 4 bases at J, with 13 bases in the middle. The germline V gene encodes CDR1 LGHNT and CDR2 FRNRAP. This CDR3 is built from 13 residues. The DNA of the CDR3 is TGTGCTAGTGCCGAGATCAATGGAGAGACCCAGTACTTC. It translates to CASAEINGETQYF.

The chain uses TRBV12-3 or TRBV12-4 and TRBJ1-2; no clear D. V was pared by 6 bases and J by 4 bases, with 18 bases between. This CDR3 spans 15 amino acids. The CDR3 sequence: CASSPRVGEPYGYTF. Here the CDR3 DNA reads TGTGCCAGCAGCCCCCGGGTCGGGGAACCCTATGGCTACACCTTC.

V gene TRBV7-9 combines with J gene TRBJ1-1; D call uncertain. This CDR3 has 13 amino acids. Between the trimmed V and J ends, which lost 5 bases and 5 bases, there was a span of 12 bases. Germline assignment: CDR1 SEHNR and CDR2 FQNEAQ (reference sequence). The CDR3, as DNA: TGTGCCAGCAGCCTAGAATGGGGTACTGAAGCTTTCTTT. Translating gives CASSLEWGTEAFF.

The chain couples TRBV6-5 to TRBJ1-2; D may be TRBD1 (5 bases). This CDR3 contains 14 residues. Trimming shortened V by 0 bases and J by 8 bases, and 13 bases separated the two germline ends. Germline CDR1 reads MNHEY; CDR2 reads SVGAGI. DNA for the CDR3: TGTGCCAGCAGTTACTCCGCAGGGCCGAAGGGCTACACCTTC. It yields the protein CASSYSAGPKGYTF.

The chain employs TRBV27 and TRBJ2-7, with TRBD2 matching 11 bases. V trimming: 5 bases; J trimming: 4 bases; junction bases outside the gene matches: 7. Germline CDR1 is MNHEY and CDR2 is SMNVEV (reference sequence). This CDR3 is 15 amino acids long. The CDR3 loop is CASSPTGLAVYEQYF. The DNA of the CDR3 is TGTGCCAGCAGTCCAACGGGACTAGCGGTTTACGAGCAGTACTTC.

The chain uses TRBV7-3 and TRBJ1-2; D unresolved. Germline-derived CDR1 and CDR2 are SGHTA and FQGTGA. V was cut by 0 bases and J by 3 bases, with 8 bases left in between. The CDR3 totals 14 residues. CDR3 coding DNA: TGTGCCAGCAGCTTAACCCGGACGGACTATGGCTACACCTTC. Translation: CASSLTRTDYGYTF.

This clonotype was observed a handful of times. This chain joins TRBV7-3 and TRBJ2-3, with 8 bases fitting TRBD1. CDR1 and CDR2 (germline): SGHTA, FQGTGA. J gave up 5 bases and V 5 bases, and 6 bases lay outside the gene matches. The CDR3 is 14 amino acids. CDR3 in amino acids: CASSLYTGGDTQYF. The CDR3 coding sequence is TGTGCCAGCAGCCTATATACAGGGGGAGATACGCAGTATTTT. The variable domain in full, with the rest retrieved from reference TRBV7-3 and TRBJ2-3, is GAGVSQTPSNKVTEKGKYVELRCDPISGHTALYWYRQSLGQGPEFLIYFQGTGAADDSGLPNDRFFAVRPEGSVSTLKIQRTERGDSAVYLCASSLYTGGDTQYFGPGTRLTVL.

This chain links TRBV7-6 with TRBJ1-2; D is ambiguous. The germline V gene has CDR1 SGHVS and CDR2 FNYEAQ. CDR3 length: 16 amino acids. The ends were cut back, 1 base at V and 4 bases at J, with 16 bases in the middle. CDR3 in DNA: TGTGCCAGCAGCTTAGATAGGAGCCTGTCGGGCTATGGCTACACCTTC. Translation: CASSLDRSLSGYGYTF.

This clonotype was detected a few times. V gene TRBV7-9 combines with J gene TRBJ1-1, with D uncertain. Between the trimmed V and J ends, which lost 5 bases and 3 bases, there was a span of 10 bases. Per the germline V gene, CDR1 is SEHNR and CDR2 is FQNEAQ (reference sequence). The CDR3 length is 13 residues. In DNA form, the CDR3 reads TGTGCCAGCAGCACCCAGAAGTACACTGAAGCTTTCTTT. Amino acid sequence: CASSTQKYTEAFF.

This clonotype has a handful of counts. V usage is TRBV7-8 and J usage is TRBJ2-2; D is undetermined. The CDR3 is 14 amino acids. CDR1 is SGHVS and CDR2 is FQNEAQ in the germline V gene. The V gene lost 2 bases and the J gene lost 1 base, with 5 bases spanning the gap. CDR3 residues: CASSLLRNTGELFF. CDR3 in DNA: TGTGCCAGCAGCTTATTGCGGAACACCGGGGAGCTGTTTTTT.

The CDR3 DNA is TGTGCCTGGAGTACTAGCGGGGGGGCCATAGAATACAATGAGCAGTTCTTC. Its translation is CAWSTSGGAIEYNEQFF. V usage is TRBV30 and J usage is TRBJ2-1, with 13 bases aligning to TRBD2. The germline V gene encodes CDR1 GTSNPN and CDR2 SVGIG (reference sequence). The CDR3 length is 17 residues. The junction had 8 bases not matched to a gene; V was cut back by 2 bases and J by 4 bases.

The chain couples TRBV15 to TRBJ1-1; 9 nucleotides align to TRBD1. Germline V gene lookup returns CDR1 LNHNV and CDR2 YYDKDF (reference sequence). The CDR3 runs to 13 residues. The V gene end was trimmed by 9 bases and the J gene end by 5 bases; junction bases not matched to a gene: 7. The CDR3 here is CATRQGVITEAFF. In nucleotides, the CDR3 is TGTGCCACTCGACAGGGGGTTATTACTGAAGCTTTCTTT.

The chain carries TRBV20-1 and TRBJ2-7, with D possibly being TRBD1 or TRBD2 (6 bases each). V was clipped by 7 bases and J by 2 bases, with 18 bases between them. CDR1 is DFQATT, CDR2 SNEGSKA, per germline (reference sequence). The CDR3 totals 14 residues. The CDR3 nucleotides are TGCAGTGTCCGAGAGGGGGGCGAAACCTACGAGCAGTACTTC. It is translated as CSVREGGETYEQYF.

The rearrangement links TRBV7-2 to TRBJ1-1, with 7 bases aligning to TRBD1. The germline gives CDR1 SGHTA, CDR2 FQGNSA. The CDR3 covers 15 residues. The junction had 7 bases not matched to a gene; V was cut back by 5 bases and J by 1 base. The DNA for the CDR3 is TGTGCCAGCAGCAAAAGGGGGCTGTCGAACACTGAAGCTTTCTTT. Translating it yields CASSKRGLSNTEAFF.

Here the CDR3 reads CASKQGSNVNSPLHF. Here the CDR3 DNA reads TGTGCCAGCAAACAGGGTTCGAATGTGAATTCACCCCTCCACTTT. V and J are TRBV19 and TRBJ1-6; D is possibly TRBD1 (6 bases). Germline-derived CDR1 and CDR2 are LNHDA and SQIVND (reference sequence). CDR3 size: 15 residues. V lost 9 bases and J lost 7, with 19 bases in between.

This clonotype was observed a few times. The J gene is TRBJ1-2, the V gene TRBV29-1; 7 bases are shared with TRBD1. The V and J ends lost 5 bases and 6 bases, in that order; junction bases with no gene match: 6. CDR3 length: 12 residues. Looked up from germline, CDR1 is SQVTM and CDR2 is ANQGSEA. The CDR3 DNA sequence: TGCAGCGTTATACAGGGGACCCATGGCTACACCTTC. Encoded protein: CSVIQGTHGYTF.

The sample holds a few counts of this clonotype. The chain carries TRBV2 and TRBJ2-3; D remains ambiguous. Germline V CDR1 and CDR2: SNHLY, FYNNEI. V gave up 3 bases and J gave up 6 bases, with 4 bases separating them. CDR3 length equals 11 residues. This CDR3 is CASSERDTQYF. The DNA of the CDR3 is TGTGCCAGCAGTGAGCGGGATACGCAGTATTTT.

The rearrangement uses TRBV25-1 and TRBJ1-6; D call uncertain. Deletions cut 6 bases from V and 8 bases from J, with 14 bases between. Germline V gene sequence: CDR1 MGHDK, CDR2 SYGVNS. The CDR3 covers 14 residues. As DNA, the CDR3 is TGTGCCAGCAGGGCATCGGGCGGTCATTCACCCCTCCACTTT. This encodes CASRASGGHSPLHF. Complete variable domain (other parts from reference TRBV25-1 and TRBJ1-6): EADIYQTPRYLVIGTGKKITLECSQTMGHDKMYWYQQDPGMELHLIHYSYGVNSTEKGDLSSESTVSRIRTEHFPLTLESARPSHTSQYLCASRASGGHSPLHFGNGTRLTVT.